This is a list of T cell receptor beta chains from one sample in a study of T cells in Graves' hyperthyroidism and ophthalmopathy. A single record per CDR3 protein comes from TCRdb applying MiXCR to the multiplex PCR reads. The sample lists 540,000 or so distinct CDR3 sequences; 15% to 19% were seen once. Sequencing was carried out using blood. The source of these receptors is a woman aged 25 to 45 with Graves' hyperthyroidism. CDR3s include the opening cysteine and the closing phenylalanine or tryptophan.

>TRBV20-1|TRBJ1-1
CSARPRLAPEAFF
>TRBV6-2/TRBV6-3|TRBJ2-7
CASSYSQSSYEQYF
>TRBV10-3|TRBJ2-7
CAISSGLAASYEQYF
>TRBV7-2|TRBJ2-3
CASSLDRLQTQYF
>TRBV7-3|TRBJ2-2
CASSYNTGELFF
>TRBV11-2|TRBJ2-1
CASSLEGENYNEQFF
>TRBV27|TRBJ2-1
CASSTSGPYNEQFF
>TRBV27|TRBJ2-7
CASKLGGESEQYF
>TRBV7-2|TRBJ1-2
CASSLSGEGINYGYTF
>TRBV11-2|TRBJ2-1
CASSLRKGLAPYSEQFF
>TRBV3-1|TRBJ1-4
CASSQDGLDRKLFF
>TRBV7-3|TRBJ2-1
CASSARTGLAYNEQFF
>TRBV4-3|TRBJ2-5
CASSQDIGTETQYF
>TRBV29-1|TRBJ2-1
CSAARGSGAREQFF
>TRBV10-3|TRBJ1-2
CAISDGGQGNYGYTF
>TRBV28|TRBJ2-1
CASSLFRLRNNEQFF
>TRBV14|TRBJ2-7
CASSPTFGTSVYEQYF
>TRBV19|TRBJ2-4
CASTKYPGQGARAKNIQYF
>TRBV4-3|TRBJ1-2
CASSQGQGAPGFYGYTF
>TRBV20-1|TRBJ2-7
CSARSGLAGRNEQYF
>TRBV19|TRBJ2-1
CASSLETGLFSEQFF
>TRBV10-3|TRBJ1-3
CAIRGSEPGNTIYF
>TRBV3-1|TRBJ1-3
CASSPLWTAGNTIYF
>TRBV7-2|TRBJ2-2
CASSLGGAFTGELFF
>TRBV28|TRBJ2-7
CASSSVRDRGGEQYF
>TRBV27|TRBJ1-6
CASNFKGSYNSPLHF
>TRBV3-1|TRBJ2-3
CASSQPPNTDTQYF
>TRBV7-9|TRBJ2-5
CATRTSALAGGPQETQYF
>TRBV20-1|TRBJ2-7
CSAGQDVTYEQYF
>TRBV29-1|TRBJ2-1
CSVEMGVAGGPYNEQFF
>TRBV6-5|TRBJ1-1
CASSYPPGGTGGLVNTEAFF
>TRBV9|TRBJ2-7
CASSYGSDRGPYEQYF
>TRBV7-9|TRBJ2-1
CASSFGTDPEQFF
>TRBV6-1|TRBJ2-1
CASSALADVYNEQFF
>TRBV27|TRBJ2-7
CASRSLAADYEQYF
>TRBV19|TRBJ2-7
CASSITGNRFGVGLYEQYF
>TRBV20-1|TRBJ1-5
CSARAGYYSNQPQHF
>TRBV3-1|TRBJ2-6
CASRSEFSGANVLTF
>TRBV11-2|TRBJ1-3
CASSLAPRGNTIYF
>TRBV18|TRBJ1-5
CASSPGQGFFQPQHF
>TRBV5-1|TRBJ2-2
CASSPTSNIAGELFF
>TRBV7-8|TRBJ2-1
CASSLAHPGQGHNEQFF
>TRBV11-2|TRBJ1-1
CASSLRGSSTEAFF
>TRBV7-2|TRBJ2-1
CASSLVQGGLAGRFF
>TRBV7-3|TRBJ2-3
CASSQGQGATADTQYF
>TRBV20-1|TRBJ1-1
CSARDPGAGNTEAFF
>TRBV2|TRBJ2-7
CASRGGEAYEQYF
>TRBV19|TRBJ2-1
CASSRTSGSAYNEQFF
>TRBV29-1|TRBJ2-1
CSVEGRTSSYNEQFF
>TRBV7-8|TRBJ2-1
CASSLVRLAGPHNYNEQFF
>TRBV29-1|TRBJ2-3
CSVAASGRTDTQYF